Below, 2 T cell receptor beta chains from the same sample are listed, as sequenced in a study of T cells in Graves' hyperthyroidism and ophthalmopathy. TCR beta CDR3 regions were amplified from RNA transcripts. HTBI primers were used for first-round RT-PCR of the TCR CDR3. Each CDR3 protein is one row after TCRdb ran MiXCR on the multiplex PCR reads. The table has 550,000 to 800,000 distinct CDR3 sequences, roughly 15% seen once. The sequencing input was blood. The receptors were sampled from a man aged 18 to 35 with Graves' hyperthyroidism.

With respect to this clonotype: A read error is possible here, since a much larger clone lies one base away. This chain joins TRBV10-2 and TRBJ2-3, with 11 bases aligning to TRBD2. CDR1 WSHSY and CDR2 SAAADI come from the germline V gene. The CDR3 is 15 amino acids. The CDR3, as DNA: TGTGCCAGCGGCCGGGGGACTAGCGGATGGAGGACGCAGTATTTT. This translates into CASGRGTSGWRTQYF.

The table lists this clonotype with a few counts. The chain joins TRBV4-2 to TRBJ1-4; no firm D call. Germline loops: CDR1 LGHNA, CDR2 YNFKEQ. Trimming took 1 base from V and 6 from J, leaving 15 bases between them. This CDR3 is built from 16 residues. CDR3 DNA sequence: TGTGCCAGCAGCCAAGTCGGCGGCGGAGCGCATGAAAAACTGTTTTTT. This codes for CASSQVGGGAHEKLFF.